This T cell receptor (beta chain) is drawn from a study of T cell responses to AZD1222 COVID-19 vaccine. Notes on the study in general: Mostly white British, mostly female donors; authors suggested clonal diversity may be underestimated.

Comments on this clone: Its specificity is unknown.

The method was immunoSEQ multiplex PCR; TCRdb's version includes in-frame clones alone and lacks a portion of them. The sample holds about 140,000 clones; 80% to 95% are singletons and the top ten take 2.3%. Sample: peripheral blood, taken on day 0 of AZD1222 vaccination. The clonotype comes from an adult in good health.

The CDR3 reads CASRPLPTTGGELFF. In DNA form, the CDR3 reads TGTGCCAGCAGGCCGCTTCCGACTACAGGCGGGGAGCTGTTTTTT. V is TRBV27 and J is TRBJ2-2; D possibly uses TRBD1 or TRBD2 (5 bases each). The length of the CDR3 is 15 residues. Germline-derived CDR1 and CDR2 are MNHEY and SMNVEV (reference sequence). Trimming removed 6 bases at V and 7 bases at J, with 18 bases between.